This TCR beta chain was documented in a study of T cell changes during pregnancy in multiple sclerosis (dated 2019 in TCRdb). Looking at the study overall: The study looked at changes in the T cell repertoire across pregnancy in women with multiple sclerosis.

Comment on this clone: Its antigen specificity is not known. Base quality data are lacking; no much larger clone is found one base away.

Library generation was performed with the immunoSEQ multiplex PCR assay. TCRdb took over this immuneACCESS table, retaining in-frame rearrangements with V and J assigned. Such tables are incomplete; in checked studies, under half of the missing clones stem from an unresolved V gene, and the remainder is unexplained. Across this sample there are around 100,000 clones, with 92% seen only once. The ten largest clones take up more than 1.5% of the sample. Trimmed from V: 4 bases; trimmed from J: 6 bases; junction bases lacking a gene match: 8. According to the germline V gene, CDR1 reads SGHVS and CDR2 reads FQNEAQ. From the cysteine up to the phenylalanine, the CDR3 has a length of 15 residues. Kept here is only the CDR3 DNA, which spans 45 bases and is read in frame from base 1.

The material was peripheral blood, obtained in the third trimester of pregnancy. This clonotype was sampled from a female donor with multiple sclerosis, enrolled in a pregnancy study. The rearrangement combines TRBV7-8 with TRBJ2-2; the central 7 bases match TRBD1. The CDR3 is CASSSQGVGAGELFF. The sequence in DNA is TGTGCCAGCAGCTCCCAGGGGGTCGGGGCCGGGGAGCTGTTTTTT.